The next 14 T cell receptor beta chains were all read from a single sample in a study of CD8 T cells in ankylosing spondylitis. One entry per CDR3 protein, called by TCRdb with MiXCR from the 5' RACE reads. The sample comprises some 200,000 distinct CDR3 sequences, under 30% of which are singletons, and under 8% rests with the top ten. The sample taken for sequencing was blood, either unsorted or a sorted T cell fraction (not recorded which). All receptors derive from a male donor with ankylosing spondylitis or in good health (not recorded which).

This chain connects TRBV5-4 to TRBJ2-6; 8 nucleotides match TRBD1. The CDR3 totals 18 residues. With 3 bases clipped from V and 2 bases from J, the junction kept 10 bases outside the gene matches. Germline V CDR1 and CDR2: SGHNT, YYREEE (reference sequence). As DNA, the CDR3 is TGTGCCAGCAGCTATGCGACCGTGACAGGGGCTGGGGCCAACGTCCTGACTTTC. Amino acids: CASSYATVTGAGANVLTF.

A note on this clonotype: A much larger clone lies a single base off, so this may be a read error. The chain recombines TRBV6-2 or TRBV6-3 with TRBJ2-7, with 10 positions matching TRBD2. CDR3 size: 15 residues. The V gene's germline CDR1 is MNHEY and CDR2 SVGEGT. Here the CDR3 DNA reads TGTGCCAGCAGTGACGGACTAGCGGAATACTACAAGCAGTACTTC. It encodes CASSDGLAEYYKQYF.

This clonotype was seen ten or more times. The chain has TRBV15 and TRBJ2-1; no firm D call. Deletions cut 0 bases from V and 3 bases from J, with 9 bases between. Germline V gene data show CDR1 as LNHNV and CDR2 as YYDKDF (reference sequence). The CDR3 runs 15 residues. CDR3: CATSRETGHYNEQFF. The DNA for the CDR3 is TGTGCCACCAGCAGAGAGACGGGTCACTACAATGAGCAGTTCTTC. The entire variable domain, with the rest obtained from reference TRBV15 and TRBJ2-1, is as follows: DAMVIQNPRYQVTQFGKPVTLSCSQTLNHNVMYWYQQKSSQAPKLLFHYYDKDFNNEADTPDNFQSRRPNTSFCFLDIRSPGLGDTAMYLCATSRETGHYNEQFFGPGTRLTVL.

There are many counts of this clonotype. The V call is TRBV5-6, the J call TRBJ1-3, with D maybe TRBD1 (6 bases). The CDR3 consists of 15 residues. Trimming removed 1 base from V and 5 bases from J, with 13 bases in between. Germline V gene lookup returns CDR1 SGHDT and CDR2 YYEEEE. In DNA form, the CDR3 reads TGTGCCAGCAGCTTGATAATTGGACAGAGAAACACCATATATTTT. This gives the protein CASSLIIGQRNTIYF.

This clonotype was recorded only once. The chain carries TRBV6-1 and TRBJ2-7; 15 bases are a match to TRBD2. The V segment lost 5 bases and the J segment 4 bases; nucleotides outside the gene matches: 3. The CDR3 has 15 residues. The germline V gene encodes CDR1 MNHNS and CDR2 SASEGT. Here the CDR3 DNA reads TGTGCCAGCAGTCGGACTAGCGGGGGGGGATACGAGCAGTACTTC. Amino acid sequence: CASSRTSGGGYEQYF.

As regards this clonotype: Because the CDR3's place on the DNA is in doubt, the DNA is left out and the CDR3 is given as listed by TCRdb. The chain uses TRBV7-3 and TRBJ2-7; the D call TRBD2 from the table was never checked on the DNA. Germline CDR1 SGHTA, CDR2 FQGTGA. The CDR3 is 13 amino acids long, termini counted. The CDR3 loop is CASSLTWASGATF.

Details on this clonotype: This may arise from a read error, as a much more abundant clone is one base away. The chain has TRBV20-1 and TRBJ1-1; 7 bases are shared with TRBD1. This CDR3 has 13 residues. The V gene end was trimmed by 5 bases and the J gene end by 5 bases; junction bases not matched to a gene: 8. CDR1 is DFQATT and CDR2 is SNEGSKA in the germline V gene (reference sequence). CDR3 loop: CSARGTVKTEAFF. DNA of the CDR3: TGCAGTGCTCGCGGGACAGTTAAAACTGAAGCTTTCTTT.

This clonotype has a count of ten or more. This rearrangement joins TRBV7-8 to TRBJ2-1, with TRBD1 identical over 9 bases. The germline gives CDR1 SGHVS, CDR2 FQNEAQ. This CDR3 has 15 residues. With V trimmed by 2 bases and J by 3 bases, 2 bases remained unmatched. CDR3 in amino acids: CASSLRDRVYNEQFF. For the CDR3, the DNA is TGTGCCAGCAGCTTACGGGACAGGGTCTACAATGAGCAGTTCTTC.

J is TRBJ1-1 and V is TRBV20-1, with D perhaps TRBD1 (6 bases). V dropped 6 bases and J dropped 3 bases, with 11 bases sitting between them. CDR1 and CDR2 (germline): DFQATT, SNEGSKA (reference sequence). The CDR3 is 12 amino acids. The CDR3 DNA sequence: TGCAGTGCCATCGGGGGCCACACTGAAGCTTTCTTT. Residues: CSAIGGHTEAFF.

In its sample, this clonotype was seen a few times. The CDR3 is CASGAASSQGGEQYF. In nucleotides, the CDR3 is TGTGCCAGCGGGGCCGCGAGCTCCCAGGGGGGTGAGCAGTACTTC. The chain is built from TRBV6-1 and TRBJ2-7, with D maybe TRBD1 (7 bases). From germline, CDR1 is MNHNS and CDR2 SASEGT. Trimming left V 8 bases short and J 7 bases short, with 24 bases between. CDR3 size: 15 residues.

The CDR3 spells CSAREGTIYNEQFF. The CDR3, as DNA: TGCAGTGCTAGAGAGGGGACTATATACAATGAGCAGTTCTTC. The chain joins TRBV20-1 to TRBJ2-1; the match to TRBD2 covers 7 bases. This CDR3 has 14 amino acids. Looked up from germline, CDR1 is DFQATT and CDR2 is SNEGSKA (reference sequence). Trimming at V came to 0 bases and at J to 4 bases, leaving 3 bases not matched to a gene.

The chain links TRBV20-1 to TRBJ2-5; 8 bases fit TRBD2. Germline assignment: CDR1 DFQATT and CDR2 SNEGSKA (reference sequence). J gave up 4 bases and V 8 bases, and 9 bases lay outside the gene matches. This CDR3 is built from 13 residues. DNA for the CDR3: TGCAGTACCCAAGCGGGAGCGGGAGAGACCCAGTACTTC. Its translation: CSTQAGAGETQYF.

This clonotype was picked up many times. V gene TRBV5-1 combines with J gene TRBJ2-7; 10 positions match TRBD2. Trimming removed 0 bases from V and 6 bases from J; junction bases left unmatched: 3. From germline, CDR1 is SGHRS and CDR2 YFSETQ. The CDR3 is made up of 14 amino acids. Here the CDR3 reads CASSLGLAGVEQYF. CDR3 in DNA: TGCGCCAGCAGCTTGGGGCTAGCGGGAGTCGAGCAGTACTTC.

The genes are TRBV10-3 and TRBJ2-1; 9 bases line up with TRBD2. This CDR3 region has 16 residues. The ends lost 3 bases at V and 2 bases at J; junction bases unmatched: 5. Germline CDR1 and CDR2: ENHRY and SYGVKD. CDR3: CAISEDLAGTYNEQFF. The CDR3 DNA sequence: TGTGCCATCAGTGAAGATCTAGCGGGGACCTACAATGAGCAGTTCTTC.